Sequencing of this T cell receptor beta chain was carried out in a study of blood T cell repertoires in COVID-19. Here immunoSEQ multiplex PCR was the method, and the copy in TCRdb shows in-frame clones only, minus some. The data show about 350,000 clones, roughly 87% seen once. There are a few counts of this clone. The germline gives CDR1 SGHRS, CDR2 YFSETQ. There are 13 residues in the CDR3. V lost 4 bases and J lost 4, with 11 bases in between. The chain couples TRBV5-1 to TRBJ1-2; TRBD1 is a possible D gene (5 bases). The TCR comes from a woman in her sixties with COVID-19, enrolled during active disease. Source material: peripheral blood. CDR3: CASSVQGTYGYTF. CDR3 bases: TGCGCCAGCAGCGTTCAGGGTACCTATGGCTACACCTTC.